This entry lists 24 T cell receptor beta chains sequenced from one sample in a study of blood T cells in healthy people across ages. Sample-barcoded 5' priming and a J-beta primer mix drove a second PCR of about 6 to 12 cycles. TCRdb re-analysed the 5' RACE reads in MiXCR, keeping a single row per CDR3 protein. The sample lists approximately 1,100,000 distinct CDR3 sequences, over 35% occurring once. Sequencing was performed on blood. These receptors all come from a woman in her sixties in good health.

In this sample, this clonotype turned up many times. The rearrangement joins TRBV20-1 to TRBJ2-5; 10 bases agree with TRBD2. The CDR3 is made up of 13 amino acids. After removal of 2 bases from V and 4 bases from J, the junction contained 1 base not matched to a gene. The germline gives CDR1 DFQATT, CDR2 SNEGSKA (reference sequence). The CDR3 loop reads CSARPSGRETQYF. The CDR3 DNA reads TGCAGTGCTAGACCTAGCGGGAGAGAGACCCAGTACTTC.

The chain has TRBV20-1 and TRBJ2-4; no definite D call. V gave up 6 bases and J gave up 2 bases, with 11 bases separating them. Per germline, CDR1 DFQATT and CDR2 SNEGSKA (reference sequence). This CDR3 is 13 amino acids long. CDR3 DNA sequence: TGCAGTGCCACTTGGGTACCCAAAAACATTCAGTACTTC. This gives the protein CSATWVPKNIQYF.

This clonotype was detected a few times. The V gene is TRBV5-5, the J gene TRBJ2-5, with D perhaps TRBD2 (6 bases). The DNA end is more similar to TRBJ2-7, so the J call may be wrong. The germline V gene encodes CDR1 SGHKS and CDR2 YYEKEE (reference sequence). This CDR3 is built from 14 residues. The CDR3 DNA reads as TGTGCCAGCAGCCCTAGCGTTGGCGGCTACGAGCAGTACTTC. Translated: CASSPSVGGYEQYF.

This chain uses TRBV2 with TRBJ1-2; D is unresolved. The ends were cut back, 7 bases at V and 0 bases at J, with 15 bases in the middle. Germline lookup yields CDR1 SNHLY and CDR2 FYNNEI. The length of the CDR3 is 15 residues. Here the CDR3 DNA reads TGTGCCAGCACTAGGGCAGCGGGAGCTAACTATGGCTACACCTTC. The encoded protein is CASTRAAGANYGYTF.

This clonotype was recorded once. The V and J genes are TRBV6-6 and TRBJ2-5; perhaps TRBD2 as D (5 bases). The CDR3 consists of 15 residues. Between the trimmed V and J ends, which lost 1 base and 2 bases, there was a span of 11 bases. Germline-derived CDR1 and CDR2 are MNHNY and SVGAGI (reference sequence). CDR3 amino acids: CASSYYPAEQETQYF. In nucleotides, the CDR3 is TGTGCCAGCAGTTACTACCCAGCGGAACAAGAGACCCAGTACTTC.

The rearrangement links TRBV10-3 to TRBJ1-4; D might be TRBD1 (5 bases). From germline, CDR1 is ENHRY and CDR2 SYGVKD. The CDR3 extends over 12 amino acids. V was cut by 8 bases and J by 8 bases, with 12 bases left in between. This chain's CDR3 is CAIGPGREKLFF. CDR3 in DNA: TGTGCCATCGGTCCAGGGAGGGAAAAACTGTTTTTT.

This chain links TRBV5-1 with TRBJ1-2; 12 bases align to TRBD1. Germline loops: CDR1 SGHRS, CDR2 YFSETQ. This CDR3 has 18 amino acids. V gave up 3 bases and J gave up 2 bases; unmatched junction bases: 11. The CDR3 region is CASSWGTGGSLLNYGYTF. The CDR3 nucleotides are TGCGCCAGCAGCTGGGGGACAGGGGGCAGCCTACTCAACTATGGCTACACCTTC.

This clonotype was seen only a few times. The chain joins TRBV10-3 to TRBJ2-1; possible D gene TRBD2, 5 bases. Germline lookup yields CDR1 ENHRY and CDR2 SYGVKD. This CDR3 has 16 residues. Trimming removed 7 bases at V and 0 bases at J, with 16 bases between. The CDR3 region is CAIMRASTSSYNEQFF. CDR3 DNA sequence: TGTGCCATCATGAGGGCTAGCACGAGCTCCTACAATGAGCAGTTCTTC.

The chain joins TRBV20-1 to TRBJ2-3; D might be TRBD2 (6 bases). V was cut by 6 bases and J by 10 bases, with 23 bases left in between. Germline-derived CDR1 and CDR2 are DFQATT and SNEGSKA (reference sequence). CDR3 length equals 14 residues. Here the CDR3 reads CSAIARDSTNAQYF. The DNA of the CDR3 is TGCAGTGCCATAGCCCGGGACTCCACTAATGCGCAGTATTTT.

The rearrangement joins TRBV9 to TRBJ2-1; 7 bases are shared with TRBD2. The junction had 11 bases not matched to a gene; V was cut back by 4 bases and J by 7 bases. Germline lookup yields CDR1 SGDLS and CDR2 YYNGEE. The CDR3 contains 15 residues. The CDR3 region is CASSPTSESLNEQFF. The CDR3 DNA sequence: TGTGCCAGCAGCCCAACTAGCGAATCCCTTAATGAGCAGTTCTTC.

The rearrangement uses TRBV5-1 and TRBJ2-1; 8 positions match TRBD2. CDR3 size: 15 residues. Germline V gene data show CDR1 as SGHRS and CDR2 as YFSETQ. V lost 4 bases, J lost 5 bases, and 8 bases stayed unmatched. The CDR3 reads CASSLSGKLNNEQFF. The CDR3 nucleotides read TGCGCCAGCAGCCTTAGCGGGAAGCTGAACAATGAGCAGTTCTTC. Supplemented by reference TRBV5-1 and TRBJ2-1, the full variable domain reads KAGVTQTPRYLIKTRGQQVTLSCSPISGHRSVSWYQQTPGQGLQFLFEYFSETQRNKGNFPGRFSGRQFSNSRSEMNVSTLELGDSALYLCASSLSGKLNNEQFFGPGTRLTVL.

The CDR3 DNA sequence: TGCAGTGCTATACTCCTTGGGGGGACAGGTGAGAAAGCTTTCTTT. Translating it yields CSAILLGGTGEKAFF. The chain joins TRBV20-1 to TRBJ1-1; 8 bases line up with TRBD1. Unmatched junction bases numbered 16, after V lost 4 bases and J lost 9 bases. Germline values: CDR1 DFQATT, CDR2 SNEGSKA (reference sequence). CDR3 length: 15 residues.

The gene calls are TRBV6-1 and TRBJ2-1; 8 bases line up with TRBD1. J lost 10 bases, V lost 7 bases, and 12 bases had no gene match. The CDR3 consists of 14 residues. Germline CDR1 MNHNS, CDR2 SASEGT. CDR3 bases: TGTGCCAGCACCCGACAGGGGATGACCTACGAGCAGTTCTTC. Translated: CASTRQGMTYEQFF.

The V gene is TRBV4-1, the J gene TRBJ2-7; no clear D. The ends were cut back, 1 base at V and 5 bases at J, with 12 bases in the middle. This CDR3 comprises 14 residues. Germline CDR1 reads MGHRA; CDR2 reads YSYEKL. CDR3 nucleotide sequence: TGCGCCAGCAGCCAAGTCCAGGACGGTAACGAGCAGTACTTC. It is translated as CASSQVQDGNEQYF.

The chain joins TRBV2 to TRBJ2-1; a possible D gene is TRBD2 (5 bases). The ends were cut back, 7 bases at V and 10 bases at J, with 20 bases in the middle. Germline V CDR1 and CDR2: SNHLY, FYNNEI. CDR3 length: 14 residues. The DNA for the CDR3 is TGTGCCAGCAAAGGAGAAGCGGACGGTGGGGAGCAGTTCTTC. As protein: CASKGEADGGEQFF.

This rearrangement joins TRBV21-1 to TRBJ2-5; the table assigns TRBD2, which was not confirmed against the DNA. TRBV21-1 is termed a pseudogene. This CDR3 has 19 residues. CDR3 in DNA: TGTGCCAGCAGCAAAGGGGGAAGGCTAGCGGGAGGGCCAAGAGAGACCCAGTACTTC. Its translation: CASSKGGRLAGGPRETQYF.

This clonotype was seen repeatedly, ten times or more. The chain links TRBV25-1 to TRBJ2-1; D is unresolved. This CDR3 has 11 amino acids. V lost 3 bases, J lost 9 bases, and 6 bases lay in between. Germline V gives CDR1 MGHDK, CDR2 SYGVNS. The CDR3 sequence is CASSDWLEQFF. CDR3 sequence (DNA): TGTGCCAGCAGTGATTGGCTTGAGCAGTTCTTC.

This sequence joins TRBV7-2 and TRBJ2-7; 8 nucleotides align to TRBD2. This CDR3 contains 14 residues. Germline assignment: CDR1 SGHTA and CDR2 FQGNSA. After removal of 5 bases from V and 3 bases from J, the junction contained 6 bases not matched to a gene. DNA of the CDR3: TGTGCCAGCAGCGTATCAGGGACTAGCTACGAGCAGTACTTC. Translated, it gives CASSVSGTSYEQYF. Filled out from reference TRBV7-2 and TRBJ2-7, the complete variable domain reads GAGVSQSPSNKVTEKGKDVELRCDPISGHTALYWYRQSLGQGLEFLIYFQGNSAPDKSGLPSDRFSAERTGGSVSTLTIQRTQQEDSAVYLCASSVSGTSYEQYFGPGTRLTVT.

The gene calls are TRBV14 and TRBJ2-3, with D perhaps matching TRBD2 (5 bases). The CDR3 covers 14 residues. In germline, CDR1 is SGHDN, CDR2 FVKESK. V shed 4 bases and J shed 8 bases, with 16 bases lying between them. CDR3 amino acids: CASSLRRAYATQYF. The CDR3, as DNA: TGTGCCAGCAGCCTACGGCGGGCTTATGCTACGCAGTATTTT. The full variable domain, rest sourced from reference TRBV14 and TRBJ2-3, is EAGVTQFPSHSVIEKGQTVTLRCDPISGHDNLYWYRRVMGKEIKFLLHFVKESKQDESGMPNNRFLAERTGGTYSTLKVQPAELEDSGVYFCASSLRRAYATQYFGPGTRLTVL.

The table lists this clonotype with a few counts. The CDR3 loop reads CSASSPSGNEQFF. The CDR3 DNA follows: TGCAGTGCTAGTAGTCCCTCCGGCAATGAGCAGTTCTTC. The genes are TRBV20-1 and TRBJ2-1; D unclear. Germline V gives CDR1 DFQATT, CDR2 SNEGSKA (reference sequence). This CDR3 is built from 13 residues. V was trimmed by 3 bases and J by 6 bases, leaving 12 bases between them.

In its sample, this clonotype was seen many times. This rearrangement joins TRBV7-8 to TRBJ2-4; the D call may be TRBD1 or TRBD2 (6 bases each). Trimming cost V 5 bases and J 0 bases, with 17 bases left between them. This CDR3 spans 17 amino acids. The germline V gene encodes CDR1 SGHVS and CDR2 FQNEAQ. The CDR3 sequence is CASSPGAGGIAKNIQYF. The CDR3 nucleotides are TGTGCCAGCAGCCCGGGGGCTGGCGGGATAGCCAAAAACATTCAGTACTTC. Supplemented by reference TRBV7-8 and TRBJ2-4, the full variable domain reads GAGVSQSPRYKVAKRGQDVALRCDPISGHVSLFWYQQALGQGPEFLTYFQNEAQLDKSGLPSDRFFAERPEGSVSTLKIQRTQQEDSAVYLCASSPGAGGIAKNIQYFGAGTRLSVL.

In regard to this clonotype: This sequence may be a read error, since a much larger clone differs from it by one base. This sequence joins TRBV7-2 and TRBJ2-5; tentatively, D is TRBD2 (6 bases). The CDR3 is 17 amino acids. Germline loops: CDR1 SGHTA, CDR2 FQGNSA. CDR3 amino acids: CASSLAVLGGVQETRYF. CDR3 in DNA: TGTGCCAGCAGCTTAGCGGTATTGGGGGGAGTCCAAGAGACCCGGTACTTC.

The V call is TRBV5-6, the J call TRBJ1-2; D remains ambiguous. The CDR3 contains 14 residues. The V and J ends lost 2 bases and 1 base respectively, with 9 bases between them. Germline values: CDR1 SGHDT, CDR2 YYEEEE. The CDR3 DNA sequence: TGTGCCAGCAGCTTATACACGGATAACTATGGCTACACCTTC. Translating gives CASSLYTDNYGYTF.

CDR3 nucleotides: TGTGCCAGCAGTCCTATCCGAGCCCCGAGCGGGGCAGATACGCAGTATTTT. It yields the protein CASSPIRAPSGADTQYF. The chain carries TRBV27 and TRBJ2-3; 7 bases agree with TRBD2. The V segment lost 5 bases and the J segment 4 bases; nucleotides outside the gene matches: 15. The CDR3 contains 17 residues. CDR1 and CDR2 from the germline V gene are MNHEY and SMNVEV (reference sequence).